Listed below are T cell receptor beta chains from one sample, sequenced in a study of cytomegalovirus exposure and HLA in healthy donors. The repertoire was sequenced with immunoSEQ multiplex PCR; TCRdb's copy has only in-frame clones and lacks some. The sample consists of about 190,000 clones, over 70% of them appearing once. Material for sequencing was PBMCs. Source of these receptors: a man aged 45-65 years in good health and CMV-seronegative. The CDR3 runs from the conserved cysteine through the conserved F or W. D genes are given only for firm matches. Clone size is shown for a subset of rows, as once, few, many or a class of expanded clone.

- TRBJ2-3 TRBV5-1 - CASIKTASGDTQYF TGCGCCAGCATAAAGACCGCCTCAGGAGATACGCAGTATTTT
- TRBJ2-7 TRBV5-1 once CASSQWGRASEQYF TGCGCCAGCAGCCAATGGGGCAGGGCGAGCGAGCAGTACTTC
- TRBJ2-1 TRBV5-5 - CASSLDALTGREQFF TGTGCCAGCAGCTTGGATGCGCTCACGGGAAGGGAGCAGTTCTTC
TRBD1 TRBJ2-6 TRBV19 few CASSGGSGANVLTF TGTGCCAGTTCAGGGGGTTCTGGGGCCAACGTCCTGACTTTC
- TRBJ1-5 TRBV4-3 - CASSQENRGKRPQHF TGCGCCAGCAGCCAAGAAAACCGAGGAAAGCGGCCCCAGCATTTT
- TRBJ1-4 TRBV19 - CASSILGGVSEKLFF TGTGCCAGTAGTATCCTAGGGGGGGTCTCCGAAAAACTGTTTTTT
TRBD1 TRBJ1-2 TRBV30 - CAWSVQGVGYTF TGTGCCTGGAGTGTACAGGGGGTCGGCTACACCTTC
TRBD1 TRBJ2-7 TRBV9 few CASSVAQGGHYEQYF TGTGCCAGCAGCGTAGCACAGGGGGGCCACTACGAGCAGTACTTC
- TRBJ1-1 TRBV4-1 - CASSQDLNRLNTEAFF TGCGCCAGCAGCCAAGATCTTAATCGTTTGAACACTGAAGCTTTCTTT
TRBD2 TRBJ2-5 TRBV19 - CASSGTTSGVETQYF TGTGCCAGTAGCGGAACGACTAGCGGGGTTGAGACCCAGTACTTC
- TRBJ2-5 TRBV6-5 - CASSYRLQETQYF TGTGCCAGCAGTTATAGACTGCAAGAGACCCAGTACTTC
TRBD1 TRBJ2-1 TRBV7-2 once CASSRPRGTGIYNEQFF TGTGCCAGCAGCCGTCCAAGGGGGACAGGGATCTACAATGAGCAGTTCTTC
- TRBJ1-2 TRBV20-1 - CSARTHHGYTF TGCAGTGCTAGGACTCATCATGGCTACACCTTC
- TRBJ1-6 TRBV9 - CASSVTGDGNSPLHF TGTGCCAGCAGCGTAACGGGAGATGGAAATTCACCCCTCCACTTT
- TRBJ1-1 TRBV4-1 few CASSPYLVNTEAFF TGCGCCAGCAGTCCATACCTAGTGAACACTGAAGCTTTCTTT
- TRBJ2-4 TRBV9 - CASSFSTDPSRENIQYF TGTGCCAGCAGCTTTTCGACGGACCCTAGCCGGGAAAACATTCAGTACTTC
- TRBJ2-5 TRBV2 - CASRRDSEETQYF TGTGCCAGCAGACGGGACTCAGAAGAGACCCAGTACTTC